Reported below is one TCR beta chain. In its sample, this clonotype was seen once. No cognate antigen has been identified for it. No quality values exist for individual bases; no much larger clone is one base distant. Library method: UMI-ligation and nested PCR. An equimolar mix of two oligonucleotides covering both TRBC1 and TRBC2 was used as the beta constant-region primer. The ligated cDNA went through four rounds of PCR with nested alpha and beta constant-region primers together with the SP2 primer. A single-stranded oligonucleotide bearing the SP2 primer plus a 12-nucleotide UMI was ligated onto the 3' end of the cDNA by T4 RNA ligase 1. The ligation reaction was incubated at 16°C for roughly 18-25 hours. To avoid over-amplification, PCR2 was usually performed as a SYBR Green qPCR and halted once a predetermined threshold was reached. Every purification after the first one was done using Agencourt AMPure XP magnetic beads. Libraries were quantified by Qubit and checked on a TapeStation, with a main peak expected near 650 bp. Sequencing of the pooled libraries was done on an Illumina MiSeq using v2 2x251 paired-end kits, which typically yielded about 0.85-2 million reads per sample. Libraries were pooled at around 3.8 nM per sample, and roughly 4.5-7.5% PhiX was added to improve cluster recognition. The authors' analysis ran thus. Decombinator assigned V and J genes to Demultiplexor-processed FASTQ reads by tag matching, allowing a single base-pair mismatch. Collapsinator used UMIs to correct both sequencing errors and frequency errors arising from PCR heterogeneity. CDR3Translator translated TCRs and extracted CDR3s from the conserved cysteine to the FGXG phenylalanine, flagging non-productive sequences. Gini, Shannon entropy and inverse Simpson indices were calculated on repertoires subsampled to equal numbers of UMI-defined TCRs. Within the linear range, a power law was fitted by maximum likelihood to the distributions of clonotype abundance. On one naive CD8 sample, the pipeline and MIGEC gave similar UMI counts, unique TCR numbers and clonal distributions. In one analysis, naive TCRs also found in any memory subset of the same donor were removed from the naive repertoire. The repertoires were searched for 7,000 to 8,000 CMV-associated CDR3 sequences that had been compiled from VDJdb and a published dataset. In TCRdb, the public reads were trimmed at Q25 with fastp and aligned with MiXCR, with productive beta chains retained. CDR3 protein sequences are deduplicated, and each keeps its most common genes and DNA. TCRdb's processing, not the authors', yielded these V and J calls. For this sample the table gives over 110,000 distinct CDR3 sequences, of which 15% to 20% were detected only once. The top ten clonotypes cover around 0.63% of the sample.

The data stem from a study of naive and memory T cell subsets (dated by TCRdb to about 2017). For the study in its entirety: The study applied an open-source, UMI-based TCR alpha and beta sequencing pipeline to sorted naive and memory peripheral blood T cell subsets. Complete agreement was observed between the functional CMV T cell responses and the IgG serology results. RNA was DNase-treated and reverse transcribed with TCR constant-region primers, mostly using SuperScript III. Paper-wide results and their limitations: Following error correction, more than 95% of naive TCR sequences occurred only once, which made naive abundance distributions much steeper than those of memory subsets. TCR abundance followed a power law with an exponent that was different for naive and memory subsets but consistent across the three individuals. RNA-based TCR counts may be influenced by expression changes linked to T cell activation and differentiation. Clonotypes were defined as single alpha or beta chain sequences, not paired alpha/beta receptors. Naive repertoires, especially CD8, contained a few larger clonotypes, possibly memory cells re-expressing CD45RA. No ground truth was available to validate the repertoire findings for the naive and memory subsets. In both CD4 and CD8 cells, the Gini index increased while Shannon and inverse Simpson diversity decreased from naive through CM, EM and EMRA.

V is trimmed back by 0 bases and J by 0 bases, and the junction contains 4 bases that no gene match accounts for. The CDR3, from cysteine to phenylalanine, totals 15 residues. The entry retains the CDR3 DNA only, 45 bases that are in frame from base 1. The germline V gene (reference sequence) supplies CDR1 DFQATT and CDR2 SNEGSKA. From the second PCR step on, the TCR alpha and beta chain libraries were amplified in separate reactions. The CMV status of each donor was determined by measuring IFNgamma production from CD4+ T cells after fresh PBMCs had been stimulated overnight with CMV viral lysate. Using Miltenyi beads, CD4 T cells were first positively selected, and CD8 T cells were then positively selected from the CD4-negative fraction. After staining for CD3, CD4, CD8, CD45RA, CD27 and a live/dead dye, cells were sorted on a BD Aria II into four subsets based on CD45RA and CD27. A few healthy volunteers provided blood, and each donor's sample was split into CD4 and CD8 T cells and then further divided into four differentiation subsets. Roughly 0.13 L of peripheral blood was collected from each donor, and PBMC were isolated by Ficoll-Paque PLUS density-gradient centrifugation. The sorted cells were lysed in RLT buffer, after which RNA was extracted using a Qiagen RNeasy kit and kept at -80 degrees C.

The rearranged segments are TRBV20-1 and TRBJ2-7; TRBD2 lines up with 8 middle nucleotides. The sequencing sample was made of naive CD8+ T cells from blood. The sample's cell subset or site, from its label and the paper: naive T cells, CD45RA high CD27+. The sequence derives from a human donor in good health. CDR3 loop: CSARDLSGSSYEQYF. The bases read TGCAGTGCTAGAGATCTAAGCGGGAGCTCCTACGAGCAGTACTTC.